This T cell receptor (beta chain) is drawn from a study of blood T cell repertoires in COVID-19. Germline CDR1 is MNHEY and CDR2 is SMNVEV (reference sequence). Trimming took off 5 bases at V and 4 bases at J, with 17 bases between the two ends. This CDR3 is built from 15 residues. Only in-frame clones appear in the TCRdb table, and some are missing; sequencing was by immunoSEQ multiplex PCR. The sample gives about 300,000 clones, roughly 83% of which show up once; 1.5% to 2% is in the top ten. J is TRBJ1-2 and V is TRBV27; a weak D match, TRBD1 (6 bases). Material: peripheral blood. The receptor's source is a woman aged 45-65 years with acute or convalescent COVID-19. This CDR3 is CASSPDQGRAYGYTF. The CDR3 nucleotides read TGTGCCAGCAGTCCCGATCAGGGGAGGGCCTATGGCTACACCTTC.